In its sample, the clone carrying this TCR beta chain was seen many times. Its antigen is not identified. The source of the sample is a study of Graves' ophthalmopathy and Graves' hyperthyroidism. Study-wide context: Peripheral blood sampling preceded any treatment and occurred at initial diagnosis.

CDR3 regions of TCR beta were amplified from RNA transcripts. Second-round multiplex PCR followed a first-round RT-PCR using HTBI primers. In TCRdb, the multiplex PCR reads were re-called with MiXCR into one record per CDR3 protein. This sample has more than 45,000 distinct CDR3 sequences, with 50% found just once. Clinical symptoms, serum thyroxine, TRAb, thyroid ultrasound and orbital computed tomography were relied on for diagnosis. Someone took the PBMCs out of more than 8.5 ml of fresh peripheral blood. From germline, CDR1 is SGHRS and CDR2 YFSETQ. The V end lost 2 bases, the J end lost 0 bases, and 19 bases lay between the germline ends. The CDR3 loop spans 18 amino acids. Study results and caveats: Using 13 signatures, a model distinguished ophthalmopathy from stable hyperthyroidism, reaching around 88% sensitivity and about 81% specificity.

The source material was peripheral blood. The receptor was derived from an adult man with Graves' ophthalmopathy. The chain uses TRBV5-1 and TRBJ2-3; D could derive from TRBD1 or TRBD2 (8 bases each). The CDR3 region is CASSFRGSGTGSTDTQYF. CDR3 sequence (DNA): TGCGCCAGCAGCTTTCGGGGTAGCGGGACAGGTAGCACAGATACGCAGTATTTT.